The 25 T cell receptor beta chains below all came from one sample that was sequenced in a study of blood T cell repertoires in COVID-19. Measured with immunoSEQ multiplex PCR; TCRdb has only the in-frame clones, and not every one. The data hold 150,000 or so clones, with roughly 86% observed a single time. The sample taken for sequencing was peripheral blood. Receptors were obtained from a human donor with acute or convalescent COVID-19. The donor label of this sample is uncertain.

The chain uses TRBV7-2 and TRBJ2-2; D is undetermined. The CDR3 is 13 residues long. CDR1 is SGHTA, CDR2 FQGNSA, per germline. V was pared by 6 bases and J by 6 bases, with 11 bases between. The chain's CDR3 is CASRSQPAGELFF. The CDR3 DNA reads TGTGCCAGCAGGTCACAGCCCGCCGGGGAGCTGTTTTTT.

This chain connects TRBV6-6 to TRBJ1-2; weak D call: TRBD1 (6 bases). Trimming removed 6 bases from V and 5 bases from J, with 16 bases in between. Germline values: CDR1 MNHNY, CDR2 SVGAGI (reference sequence). This CDR3 is built from 14 residues. The CDR3 region is CASSPIDRLYGYTF. CDR3 coding DNA: TGTGCCAGCAGCCCTATAGACAGGTTATATGGCTACACCTTC.

The chain joins TRBV9 to TRBJ2-7; perhaps TRBD1 as D (7 bases). The CDR3 extends over 13 amino acids. Deletions cut 4 bases from V and 3 bases from J, with 11 bases between. Germline V gene lookup returns CDR1 SGDLS and CDR2 YYNGEE. CDR3 in amino acids: CASSSRDSYEQYF. The CDR3 DNA sequence: TGTGCCAGCAGCTCGCGGGACAGCTACGAGCAGTACTTC.

The chain uses TRBV24-1 and TRBJ1-5; 7 bases agree with TRBD1. The CDR3 loop spans 17 amino acids. V was pared by 4 bases and J by 0 bases, with 8 bases of the junction left unmatched. Germline V gene data show CDR1 as KGHDR and CDR2 as SFDVKD. CDR3 loop: CATSDSPDRLSNQPQHF. The CDR3 nucleotides read TGTGCCACCAGTGACTCCCCGGACAGGCTTAGCAATCAGCCCCAGCATTTT.

V and J are TRBV2 and TRBJ1-6; no clear D. The germline V gene has CDR1 SNHLY and CDR2 FYNNEI. Trimming shortened V by 5 bases and J by 9 bases, and 11 bases separated the two germline ends. This CDR3 is built from 13 residues. The CDR3: CASSRNMASPLHF. DNA for the CDR3: TGTGCCAGCAGTCGCAACATGGCTTCACCCCTCCACTTT. The full variable domain, with the rest looked up from reference TRBV2 and TRBJ1-6, is EPEVTQTPSHQVTQMGQEVILRCVPISNHLYFYWYRQILGQKVEFLVSFYNNEISEKSEIFDDQFSVERPDGSNFTLKIRSTKLEDSAMYFCASSRNMASPLHFGNGTRLTVT.

This clone has a handful of counts. This chain joins TRBV3-1 (or the pseudogene TRBV3-2) and TRBJ1-6; 8 positions match TRBD1. The CDR3 has 16 residues. Germline V CDR1 and CDR2: LGHDT, YNNKEL (reference sequence). Trimming took 2 bases from V and 10 from J; bases not matched to a gene: 10. The CDR3 here is CASSQITTGVDSPLHF. CDR3 nucleotides: TGTGCCAGCAGCCAAATTACGACAGGGGTAGACTCACCCCTCCACTTT.

The chain links TRBV3-1 (or the pseudogene TRBV3-2) to TRBJ2-3; 12 nucleotides line up with TRBD2. V was pared by 2 bases and J by 8 bases, with 5 bases of the junction left unmatched. The CDR3 runs to 15 residues. Per the germline V gene, CDR1 is LGHDT and CDR2 is YNNKEL (reference sequence). CDR3 amino acids: CASSQQTSGGGTQYF. The DNA of the CDR3 is TGTGCCAGCAGCCAACAGACTAGCGGGGGAGGTACGCAGTATTTT.

The chain couples TRBV19 to TRBJ1-1, with D unclear. The CDR3 is 14 amino acids. The germline gives CDR1 LNHDA, CDR2 SQIVND (reference sequence). Trimming pared 4 bases from V and 1 base from J, leaving 10 bases between. Here the CDR3 DNA reads TGTGCCAGTAGTACAAGACTCCGGAACACTGAAGCTTTCTTT. It translates to CASSTRLRNTEAFF. The complete variable domain, with remaining parts taken from reference TRBV19 and TRBJ1-1, reads DGGITQSPKYLFRKEGQNVTLSCEQNLNHDAMYWYRQDPGQGLRLIYYSQIVNDFQKGDIAEGYSVSREKKESFPLTVTSAQKNPTAFYLCASSTRLRNTEAFFGQGTRLTVV.

This clone has a handful of counts. The rearrangement uses TRBV7-9 and TRBJ1-6; perhaps TRBD1 as D (5 bases). Trimming removed 1 base at V and 13 bases at J, with 20 bases between. The V gene's germline CDR1 is SEHNR and CDR2 FQNEAQ (reference sequence). This CDR3 contains 16 residues. The DNA for the CDR3 is TGTGCCAGCAGCTTAGGCAGGGCCCCACGCGGGGATCCCCTCCACTTT. Translation: CASSLGRAPRGDPLHF.

The chain carries TRBV7-2 and TRBJ2-3; 10 nucleotides line up with TRBD1. Germline values: CDR1 SGHTA, CDR2 FQGNSA. With V trimmed by 4 bases and J by 9 bases, 7 bases remained unmatched. The CDR3 is 14 residues long. DNA for the CDR3: TGTGCCAGCAGCTCCGGGACAGGGGTTCGGACGCAGTATTTT. Encoded protein: CASSSGTGVRTQYF.

V and J are TRBV19 and TRBJ1-1; a weak D match, TRBD1 (6 bases). Germline CDR1 is LNHDA and CDR2 is SQIVND (reference sequence). The CDR3 loop spans 14 amino acids. V was pared by 1 base and J by 0 bases, with 6 bases between. CDR3 nucleotides: TGTGCCAGTAGTATAGGGGACATGAACACTGAAGCTTTCTTT. The encoded protein is CASSIGDMNTEAFF.

This chain uses TRBV7-5 with TRBJ1-2. TRBV7-5 is a documented pseudogene. This CDR3 is 16 amino acids long. CDR3 bases: TGTGTCAGAAGCTTCGGCGGCTACGGAGCTAACTATGGCTACACCTTC. Encoded protein: CVRSFGGYGANYGYTF.

CDR3 DNA sequence: TGTGCCAGCAGTTCCGGACTTGGGTACAATGAGCAGTTCTTC. Translated, it gives CASSSGLGYNEQFF. The J gene is TRBJ2-1, the V gene TRBV27, with D possibly TRBD2 on 5 matching bases. The V gene's germline CDR1 is MNHEY and CDR2 SMNVEV (reference sequence). With 4 bases removed from V and 4 bases from J, the gap between germline ends came to 11 bases. The CDR3 spans 14 residues.

V is TRBV5-1 and J is TRBJ2-5, with D possibly matching TRBD1 (6 bases). Trimming took 4 bases from V and 3 from J, leaving 10 bases between them. CDR1 is SGHRS and CDR2 is YFSETQ in the germline V gene. This CDR3 has 13 amino acids. CDR3 in DNA: TGCGCCAGCAGCAATCGACAGGAAGAGACCCAGTACTTC. This sequence encodes CASSNRQEETQYF. Combining the CDR3 with reference TRBV5-1 and TRBJ2-5 gives the whole variable domain KAGVTQTPRYLIKTRGQQVTLSCSPISGHRSVSWYQQTPGQGLQFLFEYFSETQRNKGNFPGRFSGRQFSNSRSEMNVSTLELGDSALYLCASSNRQEETQYFGPGTRLLVL.

This clone has only a few counts. The chain has TRBV6-6 and TRBJ1-1; tentative D call: TRBD1 (6 bases). Germline V gene sequence: CDR1 MNHNY, CDR2 SVGAGI (reference sequence). The germline V and J ends were trimmed by 6 bases and 6 bases, with 14 bases remaining between them. The CDR3 is made up of 13 amino acids. The CDR3 DNA follows: TGTGCCAGCAGGCTGGGGGCCAGCGCTGAAGCTTTCTTT. As protein: CASRLGASAEAFF.

The chain links TRBV19 to TRBJ1-2; 8 bases are shared with TRBD1. This CDR3 is built from 18 residues. Germline V lookup: CDR1 LNHDA, CDR2 SQIVND (reference sequence). V lost 2 bases and J lost 4; bases outside the gene matches: 15. The CDR3 region has the DNA TGTGCCAGTAGTATACAAACGACAGGGACAGGAGCGGGCTATGGCTACACCTTC. Translation: CASSIQTTGTGAGYGYTF.

About this clone: Other DNA sequences in this specimen translate into the identical CDR3. The DNA of the CDR3 is TGTGCCAGCAGCCTAACTAGGTCCTACGAGCAGTACTTC. It yields the protein CASSLTRSYEQYF. This chain joins TRBV6-5 and TRBJ2-7, with D possibly TRBD2 on 5 matching bases. The CDR3 has 13 residues. From germline, CDR1 is MNHEY and CDR2 SVGAGI. V was shortened by 6 bases and J by 1 base, with 10 bases between the two germline ends.

The chain links TRBV18 to TRBJ2-5; D is ambiguous. The CDR3 is made up of 13 amino acids. The germline CDR1 and CDR2 sequences are KGHSH and LQKENI. V gave up 3 bases and J gave up 2 bases, with 7 bases separating them. In DNA form, the CDR3 reads TGTGCCAGCTCACCGAACAGTCAAGAGACCCAGTACTTC. Translation gives CASSPNSQETQYF.

The chain is built from TRBV4-1 and TRBJ2-7; 7 nucleotides agree with TRBD2. Germline V gene sequence: CDR1 MGHRA, CDR2 YSYEKL. CDR3 size: 16 residues. Trimming cost V 2 bases and J 5 bases; bases outside gene matches: 12. In DNA, the CDR3 is TGCGCCAGCAGCCAACCCTGGACTAGAATGCCCAACGAGCAGTACTTC. It yields the protein CASSQPWTRMPNEQYF.

This clone was observed a single time. The chain uses TRBV5-1 and TRBJ2-3; 10 nucleotides line up with TRBD2. Germline lookup yields CDR1 SGHRS and CDR2 YFSETQ. V was pared by 4 bases and J by 2 bases, with 7 bases of the junction left unmatched. CDR3 length equals 16 residues. For the CDR3, the DNA is TGCGCCAGCAGCAACAGCGGGGGGGCCCCCACAGATACGCAGTATTTT. Translated: CASSNSGGAPTDTQYF.

V gene TRBV5-1 combines with J gene TRBJ1-2, with 7 bases fitting TRBD1. The germline V gene encodes CDR1 SGHRS and CDR2 YFSETQ. The CDR3 has 13 amino acids. Trimming cost V 2 bases and J 4 bases; bases outside gene matches: 2. CDR3 sequence reads: CASSLGDSYGYTF. DNA for the CDR3: TGCGCCAGCAGCTTAGGGGACAGCTATGGCTACACCTTC.

The chain is built from TRBV6-5 and TRBJ2-7; TRBD1 aligns across 8 bases. Germline V CDR1 and CDR2: MNHEY, SVGAGI. The CDR3 is made up of 14 amino acids. Unmatched junction bases numbered 5, after V lost 7 bases and J lost 0 bases. The CDR3 region is CASIRTGSSYEQYF. The CDR3 nucleotides are TGTGCCAGCATTCGGACAGGGAGCTCCTACGAGCAGTACTTC.

This rearrangement joins TRBV11-2 to TRBJ2-1, with 11 bases lining up with TRBD2. Trimming took 5 bases from V and 7 from J; bases not matched to a gene: 7. In germline, CDR1 is SGHAT, CDR2 FQNNGV. This CDR3 has 15 residues. CDR3 region: CASSPLAGGLNEQFF. The CDR3 DNA reads TGTGCCAGCAGCCCCTTAGCGGGGGGGCTAAATGAGCAGTTCTTC.

The rearrangement links TRBV3-1 (or the pseudogene TRBV3-2) to TRBJ2-5; TRBD2 might be the D (5 bases). The CDR3 totals 13 residues. The germline CDR1 and CDR2 sequences are LGHDT and YNNKEL (reference sequence). V was cut by 7 bases and J by 7 bases, with 16 bases left in between. The CDR3 DNA reads TGTGCCAGCATGGACTCCACCGGCGGGACCCAGTACTTC. Protein product: CASMDSTGGTQYF.

This clone appeared a single time. The chain is built from TRBV19 and TRBJ1-5, with D hard to call. The CDR3 sequence is 15 residues long. CDR1 is LNHDA, CDR2 SQIVND, per germline (reference sequence). Trimming left V 4 bases short and J 5 bases short, with 15 bases between. As DNA, the CDR3 is TGTGCCAGTAGTACGCCCGGGTTACGTGATCAGCCCCAGCATTTT. Protein sequence: CASSTPGLRDQPQHF.